A selection of T cell receptor beta chains follows, all from one sample in a study of T cell responses to AZD1222 COVID-19 vaccine. Method: immunoSEQ multiplex PCR; TCRdb's copy keeps in-frame clones and lacks some. Of over 100,000 clones in the sample, 70% to 90% were seen once. This specimen was peripheral blood, taken on day 0 of AZD1222 vaccination. The receptors were gathered from an adult in good health. Each CDR3 is given with its conserved first and last residue.

cdr3_length	v_call	cdr3_aa
13	TRBV12-3/TRBV12-4	CASSSLEGSPLHF
15	TRBV24-1	CATSDLSGDSDTQYF
15	TRBV5-4	CASSRGTERNQPQHF
15	TRBV7-8	CASSLDRGPASPLHF
14	TRBV7-9	CASSLTGAPYEQYF
18	TRBV11-2	CASSLDLVRGTGANVLTF
14	TRBV18	CASSPGQARQPQHF
17	TRBV5-1	CASSLGTSGGQPYEQYF
13	TRBV12-3/TRBV12-4	CASSLIRAHGYTF
16	TRBV6-5	CASSYSTARGSYGYTF
14	TRBV27	CASRPQGMNTEAFF
14	TRBV19	CASNSDYSNQPQHF
15	TRBV5-4	CASSLVSGGYNEQFF
12	TRBV6-6	CASSYSVMEAFF
15	TRBV6-4	CASSDSPGLSYGYTF
15	TRBV5-4	CASSLGQKDNSPLHF
10	TRBV19	CASSKGRTFF
13	TRBV12-3/TRBV12-4	CASSLDSNYGYTF
13	TRBV12-3/TRBV12-4	CASSLRNTGELFF
14	TRBV19	CASRGSGAGFEQYF
14	TRBV4-3	CASRQGHANTEAFF
15	TRBV25-1	CASRTGRDSNYGYTF
14	TRBV18	CASSPGQGAREQYF
15	TRBV5-1	CASSLEQGMGVEQFF
14	TRBV6-5	CASSYTGRNTEAFF
14	TRBV20-1	CSASAGGSNQPQHF
14	TRBV5-1	CASSLGRGREKLFF
13	TRBV7-2	CASSYRGDQPQHF
15	TRBV5-1	CASSTATDFPNTIYF
15	TRBV5-4	CASSGGPASNQPQHF
11	TRBV6-1	CASSELQRAFF
14	TRBV3-1/TRBV3-2	CASSQADRNSPLHF
16	TRBV5-1	CASSLVPSGAYNEQFF
15	TRBV10-3	CAISERTVVGNEQYF
16	TRBV4-2	CASSHPRQEWDTEAFF
15	TRBV6-5	CASSYDPAGANEQFF
14	TRBV5-1	CASSWDGSTGELFF
16	TRBV9	CASSVAAGQGNYGYTF
13	TRBV11-2	CASSADTNYGYTF
16	TRBV10-2	CASSLLGLDSYNEQFF
15	TRBV6-2/TRBV6-3	CASSTGQAVGYEQYF
18	TRBV30	CAWCNKRTPFDSGNTIYF
15	TRBV5-4	CASSSEGTTNEKLFF
14	TRBV19	CASSIGQSGSPLHF
13	TRBV7-9	CASSFQPNSPLHF